The next 16 T cell receptor beta chains were all read from a single sample in a study of vaccination and CD4 T cells after COVID-19. Sequenced with the Oncomine TCR Beta short-read assay was DNA taken from cultured CD4+ T cells. TCRdb analysed the PCR reads with MiXCR anew, one entry per CDR3 protein. The sample yields around 15,000 distinct CDR3 sequences, 73% seen once. Their antigens remain unidentified. The treatment was: roughly 11-day PBMC culture with coronavirus spike peptide pools or control peptides (ViraFEST assay). Material for sequencing was CD4+ T cells from blood, cultured in vitro. Receptors originate from a human donor who had recovered from COVID-19.

CDR3 loop: CASSQDRSERETQYF. In DNA, the CDR3 is TGTGCCAGCAGCCAAGATCGGTCAGAGAGGGAGACCCAGTACTTC. This chain uses TRBV4-2 with TRBJ2-5; D is undetermined. Per the germline V gene, CDR1 is LGHNA and CDR2 is YNFKEQ. CDR3 size: 15 residues. V was clipped by 0 bases and J by 5 bases, with 13 bases between them.

The rearrangement uses TRBV19 and TRBJ2-7; D may be TRBD2 (6 bases). CDR1 and CDR2 (germline): LNHDA, SQIVND (reference sequence). V dropped 5 bases and J dropped 2 bases, with 13 bases sitting between them. The CDR3 runs 14 residues. CDR3 nucleotides: TGTGCCAGTAGTGGGGGACTTACAACCTACGAGCAGTACTTC. Amino acids: CASSGGLTTYEQYF. Complete variable domain (other parts from reference TRBV19 and TRBJ2-7): DGGITQSPKYLFRKEGQNVTLSCEQNLNHDAMYWYRQDPGQGLRLIYYSQIVNDFQKGDIAEGYSVSREKKESFPLTVTSAQKNPTAFYLCASSGGLTTYEQYFGPGTRLTVT.

This chain uses TRBV10-2 with TRBJ2-3; 8 bases are a match to TRBD2. V lost 9 bases and J lost 0; bases outside the gene matches: 5. CDR1 is WSHSY and CDR2 is SAAADI in the germline V gene. There are 14 residues in the CDR3. The CDR3 protein is CASQIAGSTDTQYF. The CDR3 DNA reads TGCGCCAGTCAAATAGCGGGGAGCACAGATACGCAGTATTTT.

V and J are TRBV4-3 and TRBJ1-4; TRBD1 aligns across 9 bases. Trimming took 4 bases from V and 6 from J; bases not matched to a gene: 6. CDR3 length: 15 amino acids. Germline assignment: CDR1 LGHNA and CDR2 YSLEER. The chain's CDR3 is CASSRRQGDDEKLFF. CDR3 bases: TGCGCCAGCAGCCGACGACAGGGGGACGATGAAAAACTGTTTTTT.

The chain joins TRBV6-1 to TRBJ2-7, with 12 bases fitting TRBD2. The germline gives CDR1 MNHNS, CDR2 SASEGT. Trimming cost V 6 bases and J 3 bases; bases outside gene matches: 6. This CDR3 comprises 15 residues. For the CDR3, the DNA is TGTGCCAGCAGCCAGGGACTAGCGGGTTTCTACGAGCAGTACTTC. Protein product: CASSQGLAGFYEQYF.

The rearrangement uses TRBV12-3 or TRBV12-4 and TRBJ1-1; D not resolved. The CDR3 length is 13 residues. Trimming took off 3 bases at V and 1 base at J, with 6 bases between the two ends. The CDR3 loop is CASSFSANTEAFF. The CDR3 region has the DNA TGTGCCAGCAGTTTCTCGGCGAACACTGAAGCTTTCTTT.

This clonotype was picked up a small number of times. The chain carries TRBV21-1 and TRBJ2-5; the DNA was not used to check the table's D call, TRBD2. TRBV21-1 is deemed a pseudogene. CDR3 size: 13 residues. CDR3: CASKLAEQETQYF. In nucleotides, the CDR3 is TGTGCCAGTAAATTAGCGGAACAAGAGACCCAGTACTTC.

V is TRBV30 and J is TRBJ1-6, with D hard to call. V lost 3 bases to trimming and J lost 8 bases, with 14 bases between them. Germline V gene data show CDR1 as GTSNPN and CDR2 as SVGIG (reference sequence). This CDR3 is built from 14 residues. The CDR3, as DNA: TGTGCCTGGAGGCGGACCAGTTCCGATTCACCCCTCCACTTT. Amino acids: CAWRRTSSDSPLHF.

This clonotype was seen a single time. The chain has TRBV10-1 and TRBJ1-5; unclear D gene. CDR1 and CDR2 (germline): WNHNN, SYGVQD (reference sequence). The CDR3 has 17 residues. V was pared by 0 bases and J by 2 bases, with 14 bases between. The CDR3 spells CASSESRYWSGNQPQHF. CDR3 coding DNA: TGCGCCAGCAGTGAGTCCAGGTATTGGTCGGGCAATCAGCCCCAGCATTTT.

The gene calls are TRBV24-1 and TRBJ2-1; TRBD2 agrees at 13 bases. From germline, CDR1 is KGHDR and CDR2 SFDVKD. V dropped 4 bases and J dropped 8; count of bases not matched to a gene: 7. CDR3 length equals 16 residues. Here the CDR3 DNA reads TGTGCCACCAGTGACCAGGGACTAGCGGGATGGTATGAGCAGTTCTTC. Encoded protein: CATSDQGLAGWYEQFF.

V usage is TRBV7-2 and J usage is TRBJ1-4; D gene unclear. The CDR3 is made up of 12 amino acids. Germline-derived CDR1 and CDR2 are SGHTA and FQGNSA. The V end was cut by 5 bases, the J end by 9 bases, with 10 bases between. Here the CDR3 reads CASSPMGKKLFF. CDR3 DNA sequence: TGTGCCAGCAGCCCCATGGGGAAAAAACTGTTTTTT.

This CDR3 is CAWSATGETQYF. Written as DNA, the CDR3 is TGTGCCTGGAGCGCCACCGGAGAGACCCAGTACTTC. This sequence joins TRBV30 and TRBJ2-5; D is ambiguous. The germline V and J ends were trimmed by 3 bases and 4 bases, with 9 bases remaining between them. The CDR3 covers 12 residues. Germline-derived CDR1 and CDR2 are GTSNPN and SVGIG (reference sequence).

CDR3 residues: CSSDRANYGYTF. In nucleotides, the CDR3 is TGCAGTTCTGACAGGGCTAACTATGGCTACACCTTC. The chain joins TRBV20-1 to TRBJ1-2; TRBD1 aligns across 7 bases. The CDR3 totals 12 residues. The trim removed 8 bases at V and 0 bases at J, leaving 3 bases unmatched. The V gene's germline CDR1 is DFQATT and CDR2 SNEGSKA (reference sequence).

J is TRBJ1-5 and V is TRBV6-1, with TRBD1 matching 8 bases. Germline CDR1 reads MNHNS; CDR2 reads SASEGT. This CDR3 region has 18 residues. The ends lost 5 bases at V and 0 bases at J; junction bases unmatched: 12. DNA for the CDR3: TGTGCCAGCAGTCGTACCGCAGGGGGCCAAAATAGCAATCAGCCCCAGCATTTT. It yields the protein CASSRTAGGQNSNQPQHF.

The rearrangement uses TRBV6-1 and TRBJ1-2, with D maybe TRBD1 (5 bases). Germline V gene sequence: CDR1 MNHNS, CDR2 SASEGT. The CDR3 has 14 residues. V was clipped by 7 bases and J by 3 bases, with 15 bases between them. CDR3 bases: TGTGCCAGCATGTCGGGGACCTCTTACTATGGCTACACCTTC. Its protein is CASMSGTSYYGYTF.

This chain joins TRBV18 and TRBJ2-1, with no clear D. The CDR3 covers 12 residues. V lost 5 bases and J lost 8, with 10 bases in between. Germline loops: CDR1 KGHSH, CDR2 LQKENI. The CDR3 nucleotides read TGTGCCAGCTCAGGTGACGGACATGAGCAGTTCTTC. The encoded protein is CASSGDGHEQFF.